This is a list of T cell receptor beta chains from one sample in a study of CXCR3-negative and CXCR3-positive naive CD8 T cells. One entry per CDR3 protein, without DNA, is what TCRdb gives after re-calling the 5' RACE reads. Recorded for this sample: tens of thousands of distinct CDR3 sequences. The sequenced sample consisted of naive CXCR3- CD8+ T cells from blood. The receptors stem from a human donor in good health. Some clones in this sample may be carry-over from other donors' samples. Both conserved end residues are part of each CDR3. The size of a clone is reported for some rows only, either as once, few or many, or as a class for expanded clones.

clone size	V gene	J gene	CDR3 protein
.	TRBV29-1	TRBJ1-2	CSVLGPSNYGYTF
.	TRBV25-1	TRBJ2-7	CASSELRVSGSLEQYF
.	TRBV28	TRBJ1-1	CASKRQGTEAFF
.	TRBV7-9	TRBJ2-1	CASSLETGFSHNEQFF
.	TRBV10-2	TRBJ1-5	CASTPGISNQPQHF
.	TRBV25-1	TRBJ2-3	CASSEFGLVTDTDTQYF
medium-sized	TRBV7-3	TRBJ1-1	CASSLSQESTEAFF
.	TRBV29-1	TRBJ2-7	CSVEDPRDGSYEQYF
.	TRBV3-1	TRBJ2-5	CASSQERTGAPETQYF
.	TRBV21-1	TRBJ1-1	CASSIWIEQGTEAFF
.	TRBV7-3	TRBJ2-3	CASSFTSGDADTQYF
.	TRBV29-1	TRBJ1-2	CSVETGIANYGYTF
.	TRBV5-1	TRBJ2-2	CASSDDLYTGELFF
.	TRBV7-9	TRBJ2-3	CASPPGGLADTQYF
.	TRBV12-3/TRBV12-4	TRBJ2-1	CASRRDRGHEQFF
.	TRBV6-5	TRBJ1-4	CASSYGGEKLFF
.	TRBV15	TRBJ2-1	CATSSVPGRTIYNEQFF